These 25 T cell receptor beta chains were sequenced from one sample in a study of blood T cell repertoires in COVID-19. Using immunoSEQ multiplex PCR, the repertoire was profiled, and TCRdb retains in-frame clones only, with some absent. The repertoire includes more than 15,000 clones, about 92% of them detected once, and roughly 4.3% sits in the top ten. Sequenced sample: peripheral blood. Receptor source: a woman aged 50 to 60 with active COVID-19.

V gene TRBV2 combines with J gene TRBJ2-5; 8 bases line up with TRBD2. Looked up from germline, CDR1 is SNHLY and CDR2 is FYNNEI. The CDR3 consists of 16 residues. V lost 6 bases and J lost 2; bases outside the gene matches: 11. In DNA form, the CDR3 reads TGTGCCAGCAGGTCTAAACGGGAGGGCATGCAAGAGACCCAGTACTTC. This encodes CASRSKREGMQETQYF.

This clone was counted a single time. The chain joins TRBV7-2 to TRBJ2-4; the match to TRBD1 covers 7 bases. J was trimmed by 3 bases and V by 5 bases; bases with no gene match: 7. CDR1 SGHTA and CDR2 FQGNSA come from the germline V gene. CDR3 size: 15 residues. CDR3 protein: CASSPTGFGKNIQYF. CDR3 nucleotides: TGTGCCAGCAGCCCGACAGGGTTCGGCAAAAACATTCAGTACTTC.

This clone is a singleton in its sample. J is TRBJ1-1 and V is TRBV5-1, with D unresolved. The CDR3 is 14 residues long. Germline V gives CDR1 SGHRS, CDR2 YFSETQ. V lost 4 bases to trimming and J lost 2 bases, with 12 bases between them. Written as DNA, the CDR3 is TGCGCCAGCAGCAGGCGTCAGGTCAACACTGAAGCTTTCTTT. Translated: CASSRRQVNTEAFF.

The rearrangement uses TRBV3-1 (or the pseudogene TRBV3-2) and TRBJ1-3, with a possible D match to TRBD1 (6 bases). Trimming took 4 bases from V and 0 from J, leaving 16 bases between them. The CDR3 spans 17 residues. The germline V gene encodes CDR1 LGHDT and CDR2 YNNKEL (reference sequence). Here the CDR3 reads CASSPHPDRISGNTIYF. The CDR3 region has the DNA TGTGCCAGCAGCCCGCACCCCGACAGGATCTCTGGAAACACCATATATTTT.

The CDR3: CASTNPPVNNEQFF. CDR3 coding DNA: TGCGCCAGCACCAATCCGCCGGTTAACAATGAGCAGTTCTTC. The chain employs TRBV5-1 and TRBJ2-1; D is uncertain. In germline, CDR1 is SGHRS, CDR2 YFSETQ. The CDR3 loop spans 14 amino acids. With 6 bases removed from V and 5 bases from J, the gap between germline ends came to 15 bases. Filled out from reference TRBV5-1 and TRBJ2-1, the complete variable domain reads KAGVTQTPRYLIKTRGQQVTLSCSPISGHRSVSWYQQTPGQGLQFLFEYFSETQRNKGNFPGRFSGRQFSNSRSEMNVSTLELGDSALYLCASTNPPVNNEQFFGPGTRLTVL.

This rearrangement joins TRBV3-1 (or the pseudogene TRBV3-2) to TRBJ2-1, with D possibly TRBD2 on 5 matching bases. Germline V gene sequence: CDR1 LGHDT, CDR2 YNNKEL (reference sequence). The V gene lost 1 base and the J gene lost 1 base, with 8 bases spanning the gap. The CDR3 totals 15 residues. The CDR3 loop is CASSQAEGSYNEQFF. The CDR3 nucleotides read TGTGCCAGCAGCCAAGCCGAGGGTTCCTACAATGAGCAGTTCTTC.

The gene calls are TRBV2 and TRBJ2-7; 12 bases are a match to TRBD2. CDR3 length: 15 amino acids. Germline V lookup: CDR1 SNHLY, CDR2 FYNNEI. V dropped 5 bases and J dropped 1; count of bases not matched to a gene: 3. CDR3 coding DNA: TGTGCCAGCAGTTGGACTAGCGGGAAATCCTACGAGCAGTACTTC. Encoded protein: CASSWTSGKSYEQYF.

The chain uses TRBV5-6 and TRBJ1-6; unclear D gene. Trimming pared 0 bases from V and 9 bases from J, leaving 10 bases between. Germline V gene sequence: CDR1 SGHDT, CDR2 YYEEEE. The CDR3 has 14 residues. The chain's CDR3 is CASSLVAPSSPLHF. The CDR3 region has the DNA TGTGCCAGCAGCTTGGTTGCGCCGAGTTCACCCCTCCACTTT.

This clone was detected only once. V and J are TRBV3-1 (or the pseudogene TRBV3-2) and TRBJ2-1, with TRBD2 identical over 7 bases. The CDR3 length is 15 residues. J lost 7 bases, V lost 0 bases, and 6 bases had no gene match. CDR1 is LGHDT, CDR2 YNNKEL, per germline (reference sequence). The CDR3 loop reads CASSQDWTSNNEQFF. The CDR3 DNA is TGTGCCAGCAGCCAAGACTGGACTAGTAATAATGAGCAGTTCTTC.

This chain uses TRBV7-9 with TRBJ1-2; 7 bases match TRBD1. The germline V gene encodes CDR1 SEHNR and CDR2 FQNEAQ (reference sequence). The CDR3 sequence is 13 residues long. Trimming took 4 bases from V and 8 from J; bases not matched to a gene: 7. The CDR3 protein is CASSSRQGGGYTF. CDR3 sequence (DNA): TGTGCCAGCAGCTCCCGACAGGGTGGAGGCTACACCTTC.

The rearrangement joins TRBV4-2 to TRBJ2-7, with TRBD2 identical over 8 bases. CDR1 LGHNA and CDR2 YNFKEQ come from the germline V gene. J gave up 5 bases and V 0 bases, and 12 bases lay outside the gene matches. The CDR3 totals 17 residues. The CDR3 sequence is CASSQDASGGPWDEQYF. In DNA form, the CDR3 reads TGTGCCAGCAGCCAAGATGCGTCGGGAGGGCCTTGGGACGAGCAGTACTTC.

This rearrangement joins TRBV3-1 (or the pseudogene TRBV3-2) to TRBJ1-2; 8 nucleotides line up with TRBD1. With 4 bases clipped from V and 1 base from J, the junction kept 11 bases outside the gene matches. Germline assignment: CDR1 LGHDT and CDR2 YNNKEL (reference sequence). The CDR3 has 17 amino acids. The CDR3 region is CASSLTGEPSFNYGYTF. CDR3 sequence (DNA): TGTGCCAGCAGCCTGACAGGGGAACCCTCCTTTAACTATGGCTACACCTTC.

The CDR3 loop reads CASSPWTEGPTDTQYF. DNA of the CDR3: TGTGCCAGCAGCCCTTGGACGGAGGGCCCCACAGATACGCAGTATTTT. The chain combines TRBV3-1 (or the pseudogene TRBV3-2) with TRBJ2-3; D may be TRBD2 (6 bases). The CDR3 extends over 16 amino acids. In germline, CDR1 is LGHDT, CDR2 YNNKEL (reference sequence). Trimming shortened V by 4 bases and J by 2 bases, and 16 bases separated the two germline ends.

This clone was observed a single time. This sequence joins TRBV5-5 and TRBJ2-7; TRBD1 agrees at 9 bases. The germline V gene encodes CDR1 SGHKS and CDR2 YYEKEE (reference sequence). The CDR3 is made up of 15 amino acids. V trimming: 2 bases; J trimming: 4 bases; junction bases outside the gene matches: 7. CDR3 protein: CASSFTPGTGYEQYF. The CDR3, as DNA: TGTGCCAGCAGCTTTACTCCCGGGACAGGGTACGAGCAGTACTTC.

The V and J genes are TRBV4-2 and TRBJ2-3; 9 bases align to TRBD2. V shed 0 bases, J shed 2 bases, and the junction held 6 bases outside the gene matches. Germline CDR1 is LGHNA and CDR2 is YNFKEQ. This CDR3 has 17 amino acids. DNA for the CDR3: TGTGCCAGCAGCCAAGAAAAACTAGCGGGCCTCACAGATACGCAGTATTTT. Its translation: CASSQEKLAGLTDTQYF.

This clone has more than one count but fewer than ten. The rearrangement links TRBV19 to TRBJ1-1, with TRBD1 as a possible D gene (6 bases). The germline V gene has CDR1 LNHDA and CDR2 SQIVND (reference sequence). The germline V and J ends were trimmed by 3 bases and 1 base, with 9 bases remaining between them. This CDR3 spans 14 amino acids. The CDR3 DNA is TGTGCCAGTAGTATGAAGACAGGGAACACTGAAGCTTTCTTT. It encodes CASSMKTGNTEAFF.

This chain joins TRBV5-1 and TRBJ2-7, with D unclear. Per the germline V gene, CDR1 is SGHRS and CDR2 is YFSETQ. The CDR3 spans 14 residues. Deletions cut 0 bases from V and 2 bases from J, with 9 bases between. The chain's CDR3 is CASSLAGDAYEQYF. The CDR3 DNA reads as TGCGCCAGCAGCTTGGCTGGAGACGCCTACGAGCAGTACTTC.

This clone was detected only once. The chain combines TRBV15 with TRBJ1-4, with D tentatively TRBD1 (6 bases). Germline V lookup: CDR1 LNHNV, CDR2 YYDKDF (reference sequence). V lost 5 bases, J lost 8 bases, and 12 bases lay in between. The CDR3 covers 13 residues. CDR3 in amino acids: CATSPGAREKLFF. Here the CDR3 DNA reads TGTGCCACCAGCCCAGGGGCACGGGAAAAACTGTTTTTT.

In its sample, this clone was seen once. The chain recombines TRBV11-3 with TRBJ2-1, with TRBD2 identical over 12 bases. The CDR3 totals 15 residues. V was pared by 3 bases and J by 6 bases, with 3 bases of the junction left unmatched. Germline assignment: CDR1 SGHNT and CDR2 YENEEA. CDR3 region: CASSFGLAGPNEQFF. The CDR3, as DNA: TGTGCCAGCAGCTTCGGACTAGCGGGACCCAATGAGCAGTTCTTC. Full variable domain (outside the CDR3, taken from reference TRBV11-3 and TRBJ2-1): EAGVVQSPRYKIIEKKQPVAFWCNPISGHNTLYWYLQNLGQGPELLIRYENEEAVDDSQLPKDRFSAERLKGVDSTLKIQPAELGDSAVYLCASSFGLAGPNEQFFGPGTRLTVL.

V is TRBV30 and J is TRBJ1-1, with a tentative D call TRBD1 (5 bases). V lost 1 base, J lost 5 bases, and 11 bases lay in between. Looked up from germline, CDR1 is GTSNPN and CDR2 is SVGIG (reference sequence). This CDR3 is built from 13 residues. CDR3 bases: TGTGCCTGGAGTGATGGGGGGGTAACTGAAGCTTTCTTT. This gives the protein CAWSDGGVTEAFF.

This chain connects TRBV7-9 to TRBJ2-7, with D perhaps matching TRBD1 (6 bases). Between the trimmed V and J ends, which lost 5 bases and 2 bases, there was a span of 16 bases. Germline V gives CDR1 SEHNR, CDR2 FQNEAQ (reference sequence). The CDR3 sequence is 15 residues long. The CDR3 DNA follows: TGTGCCAGCAGCGCCACCGGGACAAGAGCCTACGAGCAGTACTTC. It specifies CASSATGTRAYEQYF.

The CDR3 spells CASSLGLSRGTQYF. CDR3 in DNA: TGTGCCAGCAGCCTAGGACTCAGTCGGGGGACCCAGTACTTC. The chain joins TRBV9 to TRBJ2-5; D possibly corresponds to TRBD2 (5 bases). Germline CDR1 SGDLS, CDR2 YYNGEE. Trimming cost V 4 bases and J 7 bases, with 17 bases left between them. The CDR3 totals 14 residues.

V gene TRBV30 combines with J gene TRBJ2-3, with 9 bases fitting TRBD2. Germline CDR1 and CDR2: GTSNPN and SVGIG (reference sequence). CDR3 length equals 14 residues. Unmatched junction bases numbered 4, after V lost 2 bases and J lost 4 bases. The CDR3, as DNA: TGTGCCTGGAGTCGGCTAGCGGGATCAGATACGCAGTATTTT. Translating gives CAWSRLAGSDTQYF. The full variable domain, completed using reference TRBV30 and TRBJ2-3, is SQTIHQWPATLVQPVGSPLSLECTVEGTSNPNLYWYRQAAGRGLQLLFYSVGIGQISSEVPQNLSASRPQDRQFILSSKKLLLSDSGFYLCAWSRLAGSDTQYFGPGTRLTVL.

The chain recombines TRBV21-1 with TRBJ2-3; TRBD1, as called in the table, went unchecked against the DNA. TRBV21-1 is labeled a pseudogene. The CDR3 is made up of 17 amino acids. The CDR3 coding sequence is TGTGCCAGCAGCAGAGGTACAGGGGCCCTAGAAGGAGATACGCAGTATTTT. Translated, it gives CASSRGTGALEGDTQYF.

The CDR3 DNA sequence: TGTGCCAGCAGTTCGACAGGGTCCTACGAGCAGTACTTC. As protein: CASSSTGSYEQYF. This chain connects TRBV28 to TRBJ2-7; the match to TRBD1 covers 7 bases. The CDR3 consists of 13 residues. Germline values: CDR1 MDHEN, CDR2 SYDVKM. Losses at the gene ends were 4 bases for V and 1 base for J; bases not matched to a gene: 1.